This TCR beta chain comes out of a study of T cell changes during pregnancy in multiple sclerosis. The data were produced by immunoSEQ multiplex PCR, yet TCRdb's version contains in-frame clones alone and is incomplete. This table has approximately 32,000 clones, roughly 87% appearing once. CDR3 length: 15 amino acids. Germline CDR1 and CDR2: SSHAT and FNYEAQ (reference sequence). With regard to this clone: One end of the junction varies from germline; a read error may be responsible.

The TCR was taken from a female donor with multiple sclerosis, enrolled in a pregnancy study. The chain couples TRBV7-7 to TRBJ2-7; 7 nucleotides line up with TRBD1. Specimen: CD8+ T cells from peripheral blood mononuclear cells, collected in the first trimester of pregnancy. CDR3 DNA sequence: TGTGCTAGCAGCTTTAGACAGGGTATACCTTACGAGCAGTACTTC. Translating it yields CASSFRQGIPYEQYF.